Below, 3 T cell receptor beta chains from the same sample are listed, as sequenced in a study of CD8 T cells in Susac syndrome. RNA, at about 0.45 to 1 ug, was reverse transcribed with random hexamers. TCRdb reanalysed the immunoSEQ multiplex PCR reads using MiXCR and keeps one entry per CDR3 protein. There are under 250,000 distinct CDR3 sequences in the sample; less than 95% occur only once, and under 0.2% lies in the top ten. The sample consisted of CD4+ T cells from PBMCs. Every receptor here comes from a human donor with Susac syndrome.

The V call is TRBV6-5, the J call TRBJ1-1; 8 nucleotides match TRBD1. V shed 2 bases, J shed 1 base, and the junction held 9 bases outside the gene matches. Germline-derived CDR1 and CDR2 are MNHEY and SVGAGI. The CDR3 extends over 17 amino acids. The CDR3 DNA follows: TGTGCCAGCAGTTACAACGGCAGGGGGCTGGGGAACACTGAAGCTTTCTTT. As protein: CASSYNGRGLGNTEAFF.

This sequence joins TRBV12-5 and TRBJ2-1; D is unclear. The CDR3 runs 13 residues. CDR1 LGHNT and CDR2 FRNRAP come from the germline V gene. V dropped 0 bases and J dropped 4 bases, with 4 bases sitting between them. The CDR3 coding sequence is TGTGCTAGTGGTTTGGTAGCATACAATGAGCAGTTCTTC. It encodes CASGLVAYNEQFF.

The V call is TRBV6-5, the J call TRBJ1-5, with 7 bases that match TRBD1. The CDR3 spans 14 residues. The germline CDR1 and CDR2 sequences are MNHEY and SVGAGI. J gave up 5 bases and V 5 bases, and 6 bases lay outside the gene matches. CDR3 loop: CASSANRGDQPQHF. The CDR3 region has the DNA TGTGCCAGCAGTGCTAACAGGGGCGATCAGCCCCAGCATTTT.